The subject of this entry is one T cell receptor beta chain. Using a J-beta primer mix together with a sample-barcoded 5' primer, a second PCR was run for about 6 to 12 cycles. Each CDR3 protein gets one entry after TCRdb re-called the 5' RACE reads with MiXCR. Of 900,000 to 950,000 distinct CDR3 sequences listed, about 27% are singletons. PBMCs, at least 7 million per sample, were isolated. The sample originates from a study of blood T cells in healthy people across ages. V lost 2 bases and J 13 bases, leaving 14 bases between the germline ends. The germline V gene has CDR1 MDHEN and CDR2 SYDVKM. This CDR3 has 12 residues. The same specimen was also included in a second study, on T cells of mothers and their children.

Sequencing used blood. The chain employs TRBV28 and TRBJ1-1; a weak D match, TRBD1 (5 bases). This TCR came from a middle-aged woman in good health. CDR3 DNA: TGTGCCAGCAGTTTAGGGGGTCGGGGTAATTTCTTT. Translating gives CASSLGGRGNFF. The whole variable domain, remainder taken from reference TRBV28 and TRBJ1-1, is DVKVTQSSRYLVKRTGEKVFLECVQDMDHENMFWYRQDPGLGLRLIYFSYDVKMKEKGDIPEGYSVSREKKERFSLILESASTNQTSMYLCASSLGGRGNFFGQGTRLTVV.